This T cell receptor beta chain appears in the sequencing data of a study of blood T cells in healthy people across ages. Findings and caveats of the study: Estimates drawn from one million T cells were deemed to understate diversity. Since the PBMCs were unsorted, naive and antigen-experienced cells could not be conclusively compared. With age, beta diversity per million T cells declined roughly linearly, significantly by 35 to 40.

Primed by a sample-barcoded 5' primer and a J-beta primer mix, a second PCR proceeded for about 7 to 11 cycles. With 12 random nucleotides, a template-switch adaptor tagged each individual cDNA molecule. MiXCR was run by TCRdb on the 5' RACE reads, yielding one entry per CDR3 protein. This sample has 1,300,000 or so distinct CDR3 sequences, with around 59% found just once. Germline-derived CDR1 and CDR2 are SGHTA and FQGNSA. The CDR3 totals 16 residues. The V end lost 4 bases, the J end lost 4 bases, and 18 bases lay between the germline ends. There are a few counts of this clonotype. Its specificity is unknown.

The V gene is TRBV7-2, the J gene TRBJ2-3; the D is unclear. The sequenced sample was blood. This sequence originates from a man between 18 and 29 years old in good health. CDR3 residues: CASSSYGEVGPDTQYF. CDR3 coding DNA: TGTGCCAGCAGCTCCTACGGCGAAGTGGGTCCAGATACGCAGTATTTT.